In its sample, the clone carrying this T cell receptor (beta chain) was seen many times. The data were obtained in a study of T cells after posttransplantation cyclophosphamide. The V and J ends lost 6 bases and 8 bases respectively, with 16 bases between them. Germline CDR1 MDHEN, CDR2 SYDVKM. The CDR3 spans 14 residues. Sequenced by immunoSEQ multiplex PCR; TCRdb stores in-frame clones only, minus some. This repertoire lists tens of thousands of clones without singletons; over 1.3% sits in the top ten. The receptor's source is a man in his fifties in good health, CMV-negative, and a related stem cell transplant donor. The chain is built from TRBV28 and TRBJ1-4; D uncertain. Sequencing was carried out using PBMCs. As DNA, the CDR3 is TGTGCCAGCAGCCAGCGGGGTCTGAGAGAAAAACTGTTTTTT. Translation gives CASSQRGLREKLFF.